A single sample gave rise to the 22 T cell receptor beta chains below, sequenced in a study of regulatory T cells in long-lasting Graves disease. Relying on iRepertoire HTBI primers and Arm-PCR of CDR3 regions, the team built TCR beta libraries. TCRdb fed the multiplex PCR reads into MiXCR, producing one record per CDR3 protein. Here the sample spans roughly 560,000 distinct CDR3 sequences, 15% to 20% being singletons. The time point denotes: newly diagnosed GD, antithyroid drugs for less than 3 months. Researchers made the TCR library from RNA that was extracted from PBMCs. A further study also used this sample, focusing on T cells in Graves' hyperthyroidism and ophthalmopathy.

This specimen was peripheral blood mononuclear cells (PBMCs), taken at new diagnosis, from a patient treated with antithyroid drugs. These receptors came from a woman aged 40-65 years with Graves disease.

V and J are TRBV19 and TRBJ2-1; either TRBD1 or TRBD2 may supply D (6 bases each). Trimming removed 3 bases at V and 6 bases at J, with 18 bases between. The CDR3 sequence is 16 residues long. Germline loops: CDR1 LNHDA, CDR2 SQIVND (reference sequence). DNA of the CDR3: TGTGCCAGTAGTATCCACTCTTTGGGGGGCTCCAATGAGCAGTTCTTC. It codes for CASSIHSLGGSNEQFF.

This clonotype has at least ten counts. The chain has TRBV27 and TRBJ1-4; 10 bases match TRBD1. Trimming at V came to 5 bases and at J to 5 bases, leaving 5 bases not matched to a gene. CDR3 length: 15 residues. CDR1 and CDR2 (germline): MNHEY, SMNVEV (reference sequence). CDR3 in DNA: TGTGCCAGCAGTCCATGGACAGGGGGGAATGAAAAACTGTTTTTT. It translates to CASSPWTGGNEKLFF.

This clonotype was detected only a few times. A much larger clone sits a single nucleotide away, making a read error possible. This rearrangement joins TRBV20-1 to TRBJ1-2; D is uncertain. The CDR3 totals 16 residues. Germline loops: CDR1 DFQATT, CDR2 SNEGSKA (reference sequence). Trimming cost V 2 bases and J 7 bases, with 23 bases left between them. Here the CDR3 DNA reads TGCAGTGCTAGATCTCTTGGGCTGGTGGGAGGTGGTGGCTACACCTTC. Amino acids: CSARSLGLVGGGGYTF.

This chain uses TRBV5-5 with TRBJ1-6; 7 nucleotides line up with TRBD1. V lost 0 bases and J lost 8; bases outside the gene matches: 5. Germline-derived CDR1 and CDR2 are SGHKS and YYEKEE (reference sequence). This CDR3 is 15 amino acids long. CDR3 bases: TGTGCCAGCAGCTTGGCCGGGACAGAAGATTCACCCCTCCACTTT. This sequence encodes CASSLAGTEDSPLHF.

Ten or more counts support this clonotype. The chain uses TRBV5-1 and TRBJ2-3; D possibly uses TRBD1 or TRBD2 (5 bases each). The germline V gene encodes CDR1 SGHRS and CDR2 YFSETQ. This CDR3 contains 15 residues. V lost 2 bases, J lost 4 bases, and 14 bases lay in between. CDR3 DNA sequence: TGCGCCAGCAGCTTCCGGGACCCGAGGGCAGATACGCAGTATTTT. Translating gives CASSFRDPRADTQYF. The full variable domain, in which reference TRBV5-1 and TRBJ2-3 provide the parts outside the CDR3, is KAGVTQTPRYLIKTRGQQVTLSCSPISGHRSVSWYQQTPGQGLQFLFEYFSETQRNKGNFPGRFSGRQFSNSRSEMNVSTLELGDSALYLCASSFRDPRADTQYFGPGTRLTVL.

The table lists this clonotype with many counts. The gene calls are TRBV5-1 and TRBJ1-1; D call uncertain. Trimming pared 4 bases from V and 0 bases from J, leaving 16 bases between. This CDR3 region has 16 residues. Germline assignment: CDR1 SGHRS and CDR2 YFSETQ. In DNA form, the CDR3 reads TGCGCCAGCAGCCGGACGACCTATTCTATGAACACTGAAGCTTTCTTT. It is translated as CASSRTTYSMNTEAFF.

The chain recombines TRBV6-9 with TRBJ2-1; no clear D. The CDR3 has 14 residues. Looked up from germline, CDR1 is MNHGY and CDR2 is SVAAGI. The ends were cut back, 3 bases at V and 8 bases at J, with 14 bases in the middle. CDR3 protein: CASSYVDSRDEQFF. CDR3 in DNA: TGTGCCAGCAGTTACGTCGACTCCAGAGATGAGCAGTTCTTC.

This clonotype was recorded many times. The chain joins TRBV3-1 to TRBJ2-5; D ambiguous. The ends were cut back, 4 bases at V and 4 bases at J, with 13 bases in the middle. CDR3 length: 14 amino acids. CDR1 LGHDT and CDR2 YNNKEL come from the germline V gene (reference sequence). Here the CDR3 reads CASSPGPTGETQYF. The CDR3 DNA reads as TGTGCCAGCAGCCCCGGACCCACGGGAGAGACCCAGTACTTC.

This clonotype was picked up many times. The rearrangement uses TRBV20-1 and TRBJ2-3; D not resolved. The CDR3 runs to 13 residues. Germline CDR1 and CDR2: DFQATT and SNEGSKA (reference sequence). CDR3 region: CSLRVLGQDTQYF. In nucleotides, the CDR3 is TGCAGCCTCCGGGTCCTCGGTCAGGATACGCAGTATTTT.

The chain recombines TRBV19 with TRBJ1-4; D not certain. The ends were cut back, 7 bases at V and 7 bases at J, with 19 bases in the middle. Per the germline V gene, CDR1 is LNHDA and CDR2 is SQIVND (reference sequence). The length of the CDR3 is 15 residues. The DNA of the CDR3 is TGTGCCAGTACGTTGACCGCTTTGGGTGTTGAAAAACTGTTTTTT. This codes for CASTLTALGVEKLFF.

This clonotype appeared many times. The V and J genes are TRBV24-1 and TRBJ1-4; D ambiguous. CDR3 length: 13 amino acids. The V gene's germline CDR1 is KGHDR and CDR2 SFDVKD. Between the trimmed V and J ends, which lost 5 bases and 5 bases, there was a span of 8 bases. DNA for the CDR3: TGTGCCACCAGTGTACGGGAAAATGAAAAACTGTTTTTT. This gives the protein CATSVRENEKLFF.

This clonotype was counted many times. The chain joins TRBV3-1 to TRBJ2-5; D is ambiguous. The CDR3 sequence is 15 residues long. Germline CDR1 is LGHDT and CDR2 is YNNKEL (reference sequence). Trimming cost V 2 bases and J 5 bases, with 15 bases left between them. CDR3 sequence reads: CASSQNPQSYETQYF. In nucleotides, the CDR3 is TGTGCCAGCAGCCAAAACCCACAGAGTTACGAGACCCAGTACTTC.

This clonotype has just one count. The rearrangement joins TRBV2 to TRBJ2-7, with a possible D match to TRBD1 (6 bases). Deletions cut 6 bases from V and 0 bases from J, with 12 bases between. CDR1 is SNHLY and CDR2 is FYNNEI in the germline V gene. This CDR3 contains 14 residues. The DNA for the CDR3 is TGTGCCAGCAGGTTGGACAGAGCCTCCTACGAGCAGTACTTC. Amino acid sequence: CASRLDRASYEQYF.

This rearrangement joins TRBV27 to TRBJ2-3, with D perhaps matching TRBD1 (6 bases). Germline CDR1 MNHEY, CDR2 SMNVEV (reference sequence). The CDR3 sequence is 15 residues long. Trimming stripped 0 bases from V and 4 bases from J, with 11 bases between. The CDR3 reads CASSLSGTWPDTQYF. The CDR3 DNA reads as TGTGCCAGCAGTTTATCGGGGACATGGCCAGATACGCAGTATTTT.

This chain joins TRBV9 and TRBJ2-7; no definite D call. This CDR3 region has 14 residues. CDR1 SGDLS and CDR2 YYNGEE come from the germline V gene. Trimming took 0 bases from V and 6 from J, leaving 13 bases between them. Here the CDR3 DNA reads TGTGCCAGCAGCGTAGGTGGGGAATCCAGCGAGCAGTACTTC. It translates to CASSVGGESSEQYF.

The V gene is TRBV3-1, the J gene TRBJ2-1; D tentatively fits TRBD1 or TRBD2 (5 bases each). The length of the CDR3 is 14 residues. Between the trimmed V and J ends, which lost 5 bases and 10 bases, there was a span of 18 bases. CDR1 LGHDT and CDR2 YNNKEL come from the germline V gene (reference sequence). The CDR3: CASSVGTVSYEQFF. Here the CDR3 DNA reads TGTGCCAGCAGCGTTGGGACGGTCTCCTACGAGCAGTTCTTC.

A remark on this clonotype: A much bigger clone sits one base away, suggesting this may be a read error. CDR3 nucleotide sequence: TGTGCCAGCAGTCCTCTAGGCCTCCGGGACCGGAGCTCCTATAATTCACCCCACCACTTT. Translated: CASSPLGLRDRSSYNSPHHF. The J gene is TRBJ1-6, the V gene TRBV28; perhaps TRBD1 as D (5 bases). Germline loops: CDR1 MDHEN, CDR2 SYDVKM. There are 20 residues in the CDR3.

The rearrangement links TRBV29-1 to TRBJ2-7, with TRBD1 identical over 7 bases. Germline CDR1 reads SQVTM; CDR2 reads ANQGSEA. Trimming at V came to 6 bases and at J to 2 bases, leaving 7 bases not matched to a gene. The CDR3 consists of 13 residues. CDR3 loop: CSVETGRTYEQYF. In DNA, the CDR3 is TGCAGCGTGGAGACAGGGCGCACCTACGAGCAGTACTTC.

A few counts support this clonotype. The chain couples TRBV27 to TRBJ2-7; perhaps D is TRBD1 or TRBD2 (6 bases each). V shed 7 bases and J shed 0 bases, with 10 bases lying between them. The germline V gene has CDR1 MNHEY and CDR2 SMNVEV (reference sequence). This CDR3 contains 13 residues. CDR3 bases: TGTGCCAGCAAACGGGGGCGCTCCTACGAGCAGTACTTC. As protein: CASKRGRSYEQYF.

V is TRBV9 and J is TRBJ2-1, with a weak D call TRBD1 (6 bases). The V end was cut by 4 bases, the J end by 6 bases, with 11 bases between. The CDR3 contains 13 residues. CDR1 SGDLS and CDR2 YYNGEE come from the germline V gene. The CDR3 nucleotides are TGTGCCAGCAGCATCCAACAGGGCAATGAGCAGTTCTTC. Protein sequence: CASSIQQGNEQFF.

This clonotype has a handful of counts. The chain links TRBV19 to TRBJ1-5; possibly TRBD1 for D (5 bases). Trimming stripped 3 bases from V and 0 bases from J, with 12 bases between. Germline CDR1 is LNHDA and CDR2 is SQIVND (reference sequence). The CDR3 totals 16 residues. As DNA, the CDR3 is TGTGCCAGTAGTATTATTGGGGCAGTTAGCAATCAGCCCCAGCATTTT. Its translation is CASSIIGAVSNQPQHF.

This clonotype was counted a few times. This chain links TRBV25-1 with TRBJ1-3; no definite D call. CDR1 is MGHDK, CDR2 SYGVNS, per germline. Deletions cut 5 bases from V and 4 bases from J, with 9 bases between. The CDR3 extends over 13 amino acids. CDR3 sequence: CASSNSIGNTIYF. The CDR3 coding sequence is TGTGCCAGCAGTAACAGCATCGGAAACACCATATATTTT. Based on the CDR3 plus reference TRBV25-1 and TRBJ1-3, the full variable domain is EADIYQTPRYLVIGTGKKITLECSQTMGHDKMYWYQQDPGMELHLIHYSYGVNSTEKGDLSSESTVSRIRTEHFPLTLESARPSHTSQYLCASSNSIGNTIYFGEGSWLTVV.